This is a list of T cell receptor beta chains from one sample in a study of vaccination and CD4 T cells after COVID-19. TCRdb re-derived calls from the PCR reads in MiXCR, one entry per CDR3 protein. The sample has some 15,000 distinct CDR3 sequences; roughly half are singletons. No antigen is known for these receptors. The sample consisted of CD4+ T cells from blood, cultured in vitro, taken about 7 months after SARS-CoV-2 vaccination. Every receptor here comes from a human donor who had recovered from COVID-19. CDR3s include the opening cysteine and the closing phenylalanine or tryptophan. The D gene is left open where the match is weak. The size of a clone is reported for some rows only, either as once, few or many, or as a class for expanded clones.

few	NA	TRBV24-1	TRBJ2-2	TGTGCCACCAGTGACCCTACGTCGGGGGTAGGCGGGGAGCTGTTTTTT	CATSDPTSGVGGELFF
few	TRBD1	TRBV20-1	TRBJ1-3	TGCAGTGCTGTCCGGGACAGGAGAAACACCATATATTTT	CSAVRDRRNTIYF
NA	NA	TRBV6-2/TRBV6-3	TRBJ1-2	TGTGCCAGCAGTGGCAGCTTCTATGGCTACACCTTC	CASSGSFYGYTF
few	NA	TRBV5-1	TRBJ2-7	TGCGCCAGCAGCTTCTCTGCAGCTACCTACGAGCAGTACTTC	CASSFSAATYEQYF
few	NA	TRBV6-1	TRBJ2-7	TGTGCCAGCAGTGAAGCCGGACCGTACGAGCAGTACTTC	CASSEAGPYEQYF
NA	NA	TRBV19	TRBJ1-3	TGTGCCAGTAGTGGAGGGGTGAGCCGGTCTGGAAACACCATATATTTT	CASSGGVSRSGNTIYF
NA	NA	TRBV20-1	TRBJ2-7	TGCAGTGCTAGAGGGCTAGCAACAAGCCCCTCCGAGCAGTACTTC	CSARGLATSPSEQYF
NA	NA	TRBV25-1	TRBJ1-1	TGTGCCAGCAGTCCAAGAGGTGAAGCTTTCTTT	CASSPRGEAFF
NA	NA	TRBV7-3	TRBJ2-1	TGTGCCAGCAGCTTCGGGCCTAGCGCTTACAATGAGCAGTTCTTC	CASSFGPSAYNEQFF
NA	NA	TRBV20-1	TRBJ2-7	TGCAGTGCCCGTCCCGGGACTCAGTCCTACGAGCAGTACTTC	CSARPGTQSYEQYF
once	NA	TRBV20-1	TRBJ2-5	TGCAGTGCTGAAAGTACAGGGAGGGAGACCCAGTACTTC	CSAESTGRETQYF
NA	NA	TRBV5-4	TRBJ2-7	TGTGCCAGCAGTCACATCTCAGTGCAGTACTTC	CASSHISVQYF
NA	TRBD2	TRBV7-3	TRBJ2-3	TGTGCCAGCAGCATTAGCGGGGGGGGCACAGATACGCAGTATTTT	CASSISGGGTDTQYF
NA	NA	TRBV28	TRBJ2-1	TGTGCCAGCAGGGAAGGAAGCTCCTACAATGAGCAGTTCTTC	CASREGSSYNEQFF
NA	NA	TRBV27	TRBJ2-5	TGTGCCAGCAAAAACGGACCCCAACCAGGGACCCAGTACTTC	CASKNGPQPGTQYF
NA	TRBD2	TRBV7-9	TRBJ2-5	TGTGCCAGCAGCTCCCGACTAGCGGGAGGAGAGACCCAGTACTTC	CASSSRLAGGETQYF
NA	NA	TRBV28	TRBJ1-2	TGTGCCAGCAGGACTTCTTATGGCTACACCTTC	CASRTSYGYTF
NA	NA	TRBV20-1	TRBJ1-2	TGCAGTGCTCCCACGACAGAGCAGAACTATGGCTACACCTTC	CSAPTTEQNYGYTF
NA	NA	TRBV6-1	TRBJ2-1	TGTGCCAGCAGCTCGGTTGGGGGGAATGAGCAGTTCTTC	CASSSVGGNEQFF